This TCR beta chain was recovered during a study of early T cells in non-severe SARS-CoV-2 infection. Study results and limitations: In VDJdb matching, anti-spike CD8 responses were favored while private and CD4 specificities went missing.

This clonotype has a handful of counts. Its antigen is not identified. Individual cDNA molecules received unique molecular identifiers. Using its own MiXCR run on the 5' RACE reads, TCRdb lists one record per CDR3 protein. The sample holds over 75,000 distinct CDR3 sequences, about 13% seen once. Germline CDR1 is SQVTM and CDR2 is ANQGSEA. V lost 6 bases to trimming and J lost 5 bases, with 10 bases between them. There are 11 residues in the CDR3. This TCR came from an adult who was a healthcare worker with PCR-confirmed SARS-CoV-2 infection or an uninfected control (not recorded which). V and J are TRBV29-1 and TRBJ2-5, with D hard to call. Sequencing input: whole blood. In DNA form, the CDR3 reads TGCAGCGTCGCCCGAGCGGAGACCCAGTACTTC. Encoded protein: CSVARAETQYF.